The 20 T cell receptor beta chains below were found in one sample sequenced in a study of beta chain features in type 1 diabetes. Study-level findings and limits: Patients with Type 1 diabetes showed moderately but significantly shorter TCRB CDR3s in all four CD4+ subsets.

All of the isolated RNA was reverse transcribed, so expressed TCRB transcripts were sequenced. Sequencing was performed with immunoSEQ multiplex PCR; in TCRdb, only in-frame clones are kept and a portion is missing. The sample records about 370,000 clones, 9.6% being singletons. The antigens of these receptors remain unknown. The specimen was central memory CD4+ T cells from blood. The receptors here all came from a man aged 30 to 45 with type 1 diabetes.

For this clone: This sequence may be a read error, since a much larger clone differs from it by one base. This chain uses TRBV7-3 with TRBJ1-2; the D gene is possibly TRBD1 (6 bases). V was shortened by 2 bases and J by 2 bases, with 6 bases between the two germline ends. The length of the CDR3 is 13 residues. CDR1 SGHTA and CDR2 FQGTGA come from the germline V gene. The CDR3 region is CASSLQGNYGYTF. In DNA form, the CDR3 reads TGTGCCAGCAGCTTACAGGGGAACTATGGCTACACCTTC.

This clone was detected many times. This rearrangement joins TRBV4-3 to TRBJ2-1, with no clear D. The V and J ends lost 0 bases and 11 bases respectively, with 14 bases between them. From germline, CDR1 is LGHNA and CDR2 YSLEER. CDR3 length: 14 amino acids. CDR3 sequence: CASSQDPDGSKQFF. In DNA, the CDR3 is TGCGCCAGCAGCCAAGATCCTGACGGATCTAAGCAGTTCTTC.

This clone was recorded a few times. V is TRBV9 and J is TRBJ2-6, with TRBD2 matching 8 bases. Per germline, CDR1 SGDLS and CDR2 YYNGEE. With 4 bases clipped from V and 0 bases from J, the junction kept 9 bases outside the gene matches. CDR3 length: 18 amino acids. This chain's CDR3 is CASSRTGTRDSGANVLTF. CDR3 coding DNA: TGTGCCAGCAGCCGGACCGGGACTAGAGACTCTGGGGCCAACGTCCTGACTTTC.

This clone was detected ten times or more. The V and J genes are TRBV5-6 and TRBJ2-3, with D possibly being TRBD1 (6 bases). V was trimmed by 2 bases and J by 4 bases, leaving 11 bases between them. Germline CDR1 reads SGHDT; CDR2 reads YYEEEE. This CDR3 region has 14 residues. The CDR3 loop is CASSLQGTPDTQYF. As DNA, the CDR3 is TGTGCCAGCAGCTTACAGGGTACCCCAGATACGCAGTATTTT.

This clone was seen a few times. The chain joins TRBV27 to TRBJ1-5, with a possible D match to TRBD1 (6 bases). This CDR3 is 16 amino acids long. From germline, CDR1 is MNHEY and CDR2 SMNVEV (reference sequence). V was cut by 4 bases and J by 4 bases, with 17 bases left in between. This chain's CDR3 is CASSSPPTGRNQPQHF. CDR3 DNA sequence: TGTGCCAGCAGTTCCCCCCCGACAGGAAGGAATCAGCCCCAGCATTTT.

The V and J genes are TRBV7-9 and TRBJ2-4, with D perhaps given as TRBD1 or TRBD2 (6 bases each). The V end was cut by 5 bases, the J end by 0 bases, with 14 bases between. Germline V gene data show CDR1 as SEHNR and CDR2 as FQNEAQ (reference sequence). This CDR3 comprises 16 residues. The CDR3 region has the DNA TGTGCCAGCAGCAGGGGGGCTGACCTAGCCAAAAACATTCAGTACTTC. Its translation is CASSRGADLAKNIQYF.

This chain uses TRBV7-2 with TRBJ2-1; 15 bases align to TRBD2. Germline lookup yields CDR1 SGHTA and CDR2 FQGNSA. The CDR3 is 19 residues long. V lost 0 bases and J lost 6; bases outside the gene matches: 9. For the CDR3, the DNA is TGTGCCAGCAGCTTAGCCCCCGGGACTAGCGGGAGGTTCGGCAATGAGCAGTTCTTC. Translation: CASSLAPGTSGRFGNEQFF. The full variable domain, rest sourced from reference TRBV7-2 and TRBJ2-1, is GAGVSQSPSNKVTEKGKDVELRCDPISGHTALYWYRQSLGQGLEFLIYFQGNSAPDKSGLPSDRFSAERTGGSVSTLTIQRTQQEDSAVYLCASSLAPGTSGRFGNEQFFGPGTRLTVL.

The chain couples TRBV29-1 to TRBJ2-5; D is possibly TRBD2 (7 bases). The CDR3 runs 11 residues. Germline assignment: CDR1 SQVTM and CDR2 ANQGSEA. The V gene lost 7 bases and the J gene lost 5 bases, with 11 bases spanning the gap. CDR3 sequence reads: CSGGGWETQYF. CDR3 DNA: TGCAGCGGGGGGGGCTGGGAGACCCAGTACTTC.

This chain's CDR3 is CASSTAAGNYGYTF. For the CDR3, the DNA is TGTGCCAGCAGCACGGCCGCCGGGAACTATGGCTACACCTTC. The chain recombines TRBV21-1 with TRBJ1-2. TRBV21-1 is given as a pseudogene. This CDR3 has 14 residues.

J is TRBJ1-2 and V is TRBV28; D is unclear. The CDR3 sequence is 13 residues long. Germline CDR1 is MDHEN and CDR2 is SYDVKM. V dropped 5 bases and J dropped 7 bases, with 14 bases sitting between them. The CDR3 sequence: CASSPPNFGGYTF. CDR3 DNA sequence: TGTGCCAGCAGTCCGCCAAACTTCGGTGGCTACACCTTC.

The chain is built from TRBV5-1 and TRBJ2-4; D is undetermined. CDR3 length: 16 amino acids. Between the trimmed V and J ends, which lost 0 bases and 0 bases, there was a span of 10 bases. CDR1 is SGHRS, CDR2 YFSETQ, per germline. The CDR3 spells CASSLGLTVAKNIQYF. For the CDR3, the DNA is TGCGCCAGCAGCTTGGGGCTTACAGTAGCCAAAAACATTCAGTACTTC. The variable domain in full, with the rest retrieved from reference TRBV5-1 and TRBJ2-4, is KAGVTQTPRYLIKTRGQQVTLSCSPISGHRSVSWYQQTPGQGLQFLFEYFSETQRNKGNFPGRFSGRQFSNSRSEMNVSTLELGDSALYLCASSLGLTVAKNIQYFGAGTRLSVL.

This clone has a handful of counts. V usage is TRBV7-2 and J usage is TRBJ1-5, with D hard to call. Trimming shortened V by 5 bases and J by 3 bases, and 14 bases separated the two germline ends. CDR1 and CDR2 (germline): SGHTA, FQGNSA. This CDR3 region has 15 residues. The CDR3 sequence: CASSITPSDNQPQHF. As DNA, the CDR3 is TGTGCCAGCAGCATCACCCCCAGCGACAATCAGCCCCAGCATTTT. Combining the CDR3 with reference TRBV7-2 and TRBJ1-5 gives the whole variable domain GAGVSQSPSNKVTEKGKDVELRCDPISGHTALYWYRQSLGQGLEFLIYFQGNSAPDKSGLPSDRFSAERTGGSVSTLTIQRTQQEDSAVYLCASSITPSDNQPQHFGDGTRLSIL.

This clone occurred a few times. The chain is built from TRBV27 and TRBJ1-1; the D gene is possibly TRBD1 (6 bases). The CDR3 runs 13 residues. Germline loops: CDR1 MNHEY, CDR2 SMNVEV (reference sequence). V lost 6 bases and J lost 10, with 18 bases in between. CDR3 residues: CASSRRDTRGAFF. The CDR3, as DNA: TGTGCCAGCAGCCGCCGGGACACCCGGGGAGCTTTCTTT.

V gene TRBV27 combines with J gene TRBJ1-2, with 7 bases identical to TRBD1. V gave up 3 bases and J gave up 0 bases; unmatched junction bases: 13. The CDR3 sequence is 18 residues long. Germline CDR1 is MNHEY and CDR2 is SMNVEV (reference sequence). CDR3 region: CASSFIGGASRSNYGYTF. The CDR3 DNA reads as TGTGCCAGCAGTTTCATAGGGGGCGCGAGCCGCTCTAACTATGGCTACACCTTC.

The genes are TRBV2 and TRBJ2-7; 8 bases match TRBD1. The CDR3 is 13 residues long. Trimming took 8 bases from V and 7 from J; bases not matched to a gene: 10. Germline V gene lookup returns CDR1 SNHLY and CDR2 FYNNEI. DNA of the CDR3: TGTGCCAGCGGGGGGACAGGCCAGGGAGAGCAGTACTTC. It yields the protein CASGGTGQGEQYF.

The sample holds a few counts of this clone. The chain couples TRBV19 to TRBJ2-2; 8 bases align to TRBD2. Germline CDR1 reads LNHDA; CDR2 reads SQIVND (reference sequence). The J segment lost 3 bases and the V segment lost 5 bases, leaving 5 bases of the junction unmatched. CDR3 length equals 15 residues. Here the CDR3 reads CASSYRAGDTGELFF. CDR3 nucleotide sequence: TGTGCCAGTAGTTATCGAGCGGGAGACACCGGGGAGCTGTTTTTT. Complete variable domain (other parts from reference TRBV19 and TRBJ2-2): DGGITQSPKYLFRKEGQNVTLSCEQNLNHDAMYWYRQDPGQGLRLIYYSQIVNDFQKGDIAEGYSVSREKKESFPLTVTSAQKNPTAFYLCASSYRAGDTGELFFGEGSRLTVL.

This clone was found a few times. Other nucleotide sequences from this sample produce the same CDR3. This chain uses TRBV19 with TRBJ2-7, with 7 positions matching TRBD1. The CDR3 runs to 15 residues. Germline CDR1 LNHDA, CDR2 SQIVND (reference sequence). J gave up 1 base and V 1 base, and 4 bases lay outside the gene matches. As DNA, the CDR3 is TGTGCCAGTAGTATAGTTGACAGGGCGTCCTACGAGCAGTACTTC. Protein product: CASSIVDRASYEQYF.

This chain uses TRBV11-1 with TRBJ1-5, with 7 bases that match TRBD1. CDR1 SGHAT and CDR2 FQDESV come from the germline V gene (reference sequence). The CDR3 has 14 residues. J lost 5 bases, V lost 7 bases, and 8 bases had no gene match. CDR3 sequence (DNA): TGTGCCAGCACCATAGCAGGGGGGCATCAGCCCCAGCATTTT. Protein sequence: CASTIAGGHQPQHF.

This clone has more than one count but fewer than ten. The chain is built from TRBV19 and TRBJ1-2; D is perhaps TRBD1 (6 bases). The CDR3 runs to 14 residues. Germline V gene sequence: CDR1 LNHDA, CDR2 SQIVND (reference sequence). Between the trimmed V and J ends, which lost 5 bases and 4 bases, there was a span of 14 bases. The DNA of the CDR3 is TGTGCCAGTAGTCGAGAGGGGGGCGGCTATGGCTACACCTTC. Protein sequence: CASSREGGGYGYTF.

The chain is built from TRBV5-1 and TRBJ1-2; no reliable D call. V gave up 2 bases and J gave up 2 bases, with 10 bases separating them. The CDR3 has 14 amino acids. Germline loops: CDR1 SGHRS, CDR2 YFSETQ. The chain's CDR3 is CASSFAGLNYGYTF. CDR3 nucleotide sequence: TGCGCCAGCAGCTTTGCCGGATTAAACTATGGCTACACCTTC.